These 8 T cell receptor beta chains were all obtained from the same sample, sequenced in a study of T cell changes during pregnancy in multiple sclerosis (dated by TCRdb to the late 2010s). The library came from the immunoSEQ multiplex PCR assay. This immuneACCESS table, as held by TCRdb, lists in-frame sequences with V and J called but not all clones. Of the missing ones, under half trace to an unresolved V gene in checked studies; the others have no known cause. The sample table lists tens of thousands of clones, 94% of them with a count of one. The ten biggest clones cover 0.39% of the sample. Sequencing was performed on CD4+ T cells from peripheral blood mononuclear cells, taken in the second trimester of pregnancy. Receptors originate from a female donor with multiple sclerosis, enrolled in a pregnancy study.

The chain employs TRBV7-9 and TRBJ1-6; the D gene is possibly TRBD1 (6 bases). This CDR3 region has 15 residues. From germline, CDR1 is SEHNR and CDR2 FQNEAQ (reference sequence). Trimming took 1 base from V and 7 from J, leaving 11 bases between them. The CDR3 here is CASSLGGGGNSPLHF. CDR3 nucleotide sequence: TGTGCCAGCAGCTTAGGGGGAGGGGGGAATTCACCCCTCCACTTT.

V usage is TRBV7-2 and J usage is TRBJ1-6; D is uncertain. This CDR3 has 14 residues. Trimming stripped 1 base from V and 8 bases from J, with 9 bases between. Per germline, CDR1 SGHTA and CDR2 FQGNSA. CDR3: CASSLDSNYSPLHF. The CDR3 nucleotides are TGTGCCAGCAGCTTAGACAGTAATTATTCACCCCTCCACTTT.

This chain uses TRBV9 with TRBJ1-1; tentative D call: TRBD1 (5 bases). Trimming took 0 bases from V and 8 from J, leaving 11 bases between them. CDR1 SGDLS and CDR2 YYNGEE come from the germline V gene. The CDR3 is made up of 13 amino acids. Here the CDR3 DNA reads TGTGCCAGCAGCGTAGCTCAGGGAGGGGAAGCTTTCTTT. This gives the protein CASSVAQGGEAFF.

This chain uses TRBV7-2 with TRBJ1-1; D is unclear. In germline, CDR1 is SGHTA, CDR2 FQGNSA. V was pared by 5 bases and J by 6 bases, with 13 bases between. The CDR3 covers 13 residues. This chain's CDR3 is CASSPESGAEAFF. The CDR3 coding sequence is TGTGCCAGCAGCCCAGAGAGCGGGGCTGAAGCTTTCTTT.

The chain is built from TRBV5-1 and TRBJ1-4; D is possibly TRBD1 (6 bases). The CDR3 contains 14 residues. Germline V gives CDR1 SGHRS, CDR2 YFSETQ. Trimming removed 4 bases at V and 4 bases at J, with 11 bases between. DNA for the CDR3: TGCGCCAGCAGCAAGACAGGAGATAATGAAAAACTGTTTTTT. It specifies CASSKTGDNEKLFF.

This clone was seen a single time. The chain joins TRBV6-5 to TRBJ2-5; tentative D call: TRBD2 (5 bases). V was pared by 2 bases and J by 2 bases, with 15 bases between. Germline assignment: CDR1 MNHEY and CDR2 SVGAGI. The length of the CDR3 is 16 residues. In DNA, the CDR3 is TGTGCCAGCAGTTACGCTCCCGTCGGGGTACAAGAGACCCAGTACTTC. Protein: CASSYAPVGVQETQYF.

The chain employs TRBV5-4 and TRBJ2-7; tentative D call: TRBD1 (6 bases). V lost 3 bases to trimming and J lost 2 bases, with 15 bases between them. This CDR3 spans 15 amino acids. From germline, CDR1 is SGHNT and CDR2 YYREEE (reference sequence). Here the CDR3 DNA reads TGTGCCAGCAGCTCCGCCGGGACACGAACCTACGAGCAGTACTTC. Protein product: CASSSAGTRTYEQYF.

This clone was seen only once. The chain couples TRBV4-1 to TRBJ1-1, with a weak D call TRBD1 (6 bases). Trimming shortened V by 4 bases and J by 7 bases, and 28 bases separated the two germline ends. From germline, CDR1 is MGHRA and CDR2 YSYEKL. The CDR3 has 18 amino acids. The CDR3 sequence: CASSPGGLRSGVINEAFF. DNA of the CDR3: TGCGCCAGCAGCCCGGGGGGTTTGAGATCAGGGGTAATCAATGAAGCTTTCTTT.